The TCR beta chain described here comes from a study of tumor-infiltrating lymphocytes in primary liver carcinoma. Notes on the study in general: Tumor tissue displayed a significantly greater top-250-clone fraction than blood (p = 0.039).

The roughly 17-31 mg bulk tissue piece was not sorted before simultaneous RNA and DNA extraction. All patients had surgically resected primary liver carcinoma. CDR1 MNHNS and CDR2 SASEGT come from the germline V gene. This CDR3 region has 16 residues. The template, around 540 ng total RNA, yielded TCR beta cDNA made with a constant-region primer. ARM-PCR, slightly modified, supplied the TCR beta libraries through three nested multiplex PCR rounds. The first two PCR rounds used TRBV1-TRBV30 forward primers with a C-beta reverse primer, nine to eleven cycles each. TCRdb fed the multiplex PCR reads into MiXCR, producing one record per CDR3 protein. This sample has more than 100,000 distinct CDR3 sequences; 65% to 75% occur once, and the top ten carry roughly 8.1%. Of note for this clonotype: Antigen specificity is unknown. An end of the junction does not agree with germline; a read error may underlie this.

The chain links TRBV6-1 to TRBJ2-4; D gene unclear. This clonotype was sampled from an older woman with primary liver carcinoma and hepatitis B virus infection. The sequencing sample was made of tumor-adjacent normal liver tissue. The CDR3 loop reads CASSEVVRASKNIQHF. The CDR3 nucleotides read TGTGCCAGCAGTGAAGTCGTAAGGGCGTCCAAAAACATTCAGCACTTC.